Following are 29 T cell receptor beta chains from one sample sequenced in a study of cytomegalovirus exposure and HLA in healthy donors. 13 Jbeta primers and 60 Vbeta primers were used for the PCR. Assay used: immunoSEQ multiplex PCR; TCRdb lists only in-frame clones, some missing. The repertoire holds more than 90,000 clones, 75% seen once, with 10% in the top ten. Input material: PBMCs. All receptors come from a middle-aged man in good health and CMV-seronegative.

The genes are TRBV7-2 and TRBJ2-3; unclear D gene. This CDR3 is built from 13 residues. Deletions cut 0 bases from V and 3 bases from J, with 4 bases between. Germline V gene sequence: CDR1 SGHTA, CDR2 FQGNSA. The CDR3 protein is CASSLASTDTQYF. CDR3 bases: TGTGCCAGCAGCTTAGCTAGTACAGATACGCAGTATTTT.

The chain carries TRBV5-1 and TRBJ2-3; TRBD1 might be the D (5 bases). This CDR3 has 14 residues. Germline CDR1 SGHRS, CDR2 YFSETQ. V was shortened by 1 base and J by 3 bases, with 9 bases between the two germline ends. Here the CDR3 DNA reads TGCGCCAGCAGCTTGAGGGGCAGGACAGATACGCAGTATTTT. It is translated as CASSLRGRTDTQYF.

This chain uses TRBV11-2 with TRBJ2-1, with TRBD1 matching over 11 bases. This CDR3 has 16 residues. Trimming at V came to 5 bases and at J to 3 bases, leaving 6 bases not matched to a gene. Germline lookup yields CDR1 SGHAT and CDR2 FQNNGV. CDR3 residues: CASSVYGTGGYNEQFF. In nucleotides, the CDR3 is TGTGCCAGCAGCGTCTACGGGACAGGGGGCTACAATGAGCAGTTCTTC.

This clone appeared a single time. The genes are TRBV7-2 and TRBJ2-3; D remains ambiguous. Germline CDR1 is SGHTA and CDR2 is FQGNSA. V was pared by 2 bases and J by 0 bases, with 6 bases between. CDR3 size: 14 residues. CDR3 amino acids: CASSLQESTDTQYF. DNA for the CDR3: TGTGCCAGCAGCTTACAGGAAAGCACAGATACGCAGTATTTT.

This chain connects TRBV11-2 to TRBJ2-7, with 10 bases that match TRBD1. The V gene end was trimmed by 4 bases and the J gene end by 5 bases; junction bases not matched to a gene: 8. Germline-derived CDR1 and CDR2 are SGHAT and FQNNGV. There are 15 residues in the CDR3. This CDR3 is CASSSSGQGLNEQYF. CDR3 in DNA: TGTGCCAGCAGCTCTTCGGGACAGGGGTTAAACGAGCAGTACTTC. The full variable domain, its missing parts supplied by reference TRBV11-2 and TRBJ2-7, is EAGVAQSPRYKIIEKRQSVAFWCNPISGHATLYWYQQILGQGPKLLIQFQNNGVVDDSQLPKDRFSAERLKGVDSTLKIQPAKLEDSAVYLCASSSSGQGLNEQYFGPGTRLTVT.

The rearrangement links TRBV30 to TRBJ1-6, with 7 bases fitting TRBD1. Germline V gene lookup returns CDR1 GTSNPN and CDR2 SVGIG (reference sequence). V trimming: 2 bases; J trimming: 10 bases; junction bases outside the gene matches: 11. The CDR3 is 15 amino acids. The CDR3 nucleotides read TGTGCCTGGAGTAGGGGGCAGGGTACGAGCTCACCCCTCCACTTT. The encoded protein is CAWSRGQGTSSPLHF.

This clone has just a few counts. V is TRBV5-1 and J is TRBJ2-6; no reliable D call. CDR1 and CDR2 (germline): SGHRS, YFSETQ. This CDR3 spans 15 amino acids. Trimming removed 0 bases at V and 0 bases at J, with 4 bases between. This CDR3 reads CASSLGGSGANVLTF. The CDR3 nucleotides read TGCGCCAGCAGCTTGGGAGGCTCTGGGGCCAACGTCCTGACTTTC.

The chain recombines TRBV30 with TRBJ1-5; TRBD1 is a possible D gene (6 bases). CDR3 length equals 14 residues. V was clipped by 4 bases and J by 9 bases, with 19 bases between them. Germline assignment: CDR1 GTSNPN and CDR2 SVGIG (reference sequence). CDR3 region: CAWKGLDSSGPQHF. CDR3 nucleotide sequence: TGTGCCTGGAAGGGTTTGGACAGTTCAGGGCCCCAGCATTTT.

Here the CDR3 reads CASSEALLGQGTAREGYTF. CDR3 sequence (DNA): TGTGCCAGCAGTGAAGCGCTTCTGGGACAGGGAACGGCGCGAGAAGGCTACACCTTC. The V gene is TRBV6-1, the J gene TRBJ1-2, with TRBD1 matching 9 bases. Trimming cost V 0 bases and J 8 bases; bases outside gene matches: 19. Germline lookup yields CDR1 MNHNS and CDR2 SASEGT. The CDR3 length is 19 residues.

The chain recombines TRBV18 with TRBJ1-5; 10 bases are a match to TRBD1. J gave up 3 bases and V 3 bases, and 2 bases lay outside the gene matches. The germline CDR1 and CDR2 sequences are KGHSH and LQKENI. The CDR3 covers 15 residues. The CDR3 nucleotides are TGTGCCAGCTCACCCGGGACAGGGGTCAATCAGCCCCAGCATTTT. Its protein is CASSPGTGVNQPQHF.

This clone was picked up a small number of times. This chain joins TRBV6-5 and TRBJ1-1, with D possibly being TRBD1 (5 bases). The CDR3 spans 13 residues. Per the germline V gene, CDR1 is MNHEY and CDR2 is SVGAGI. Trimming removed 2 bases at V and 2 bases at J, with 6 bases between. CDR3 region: CASSYRGNTEAFF. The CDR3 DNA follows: TGTGCCAGCAGTTACAGGGGAAACACTGAAGCTTTCTTT.

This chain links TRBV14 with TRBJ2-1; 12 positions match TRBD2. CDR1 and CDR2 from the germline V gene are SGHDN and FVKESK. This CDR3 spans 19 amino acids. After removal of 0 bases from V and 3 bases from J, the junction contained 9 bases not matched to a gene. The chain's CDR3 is CASSQDLAGGPGFYNEQFF. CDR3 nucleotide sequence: TGTGCCAGCAGCCAAGACCTAGCGGGAGGGCCGGGGTTCTACAATGAGCAGTTCTTC.

CDR3 amino acids: CASSPEGQGGGQYF. As DNA, the CDR3 is TGTGCCAGTAGTCCAGAAGGACAGGGGGGAGGGCAGTATTTT. The chain employs TRBV19 and TRBJ2-3; 10 bases align to TRBD1. The germline V gene has CDR1 LNHDA and CDR2 SQIVND (reference sequence). The CDR3 contains 14 residues. V gave up 5 bases and J gave up 11 bases; unmatched junction bases: 10.

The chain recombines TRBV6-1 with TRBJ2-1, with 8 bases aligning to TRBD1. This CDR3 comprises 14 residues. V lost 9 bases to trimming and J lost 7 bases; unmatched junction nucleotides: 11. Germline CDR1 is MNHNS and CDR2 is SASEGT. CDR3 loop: CARCEDRVLNEQFF. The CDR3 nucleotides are TGTGCCAGATGTGAGGACAGGGTCTTGAATGAGCAGTTCTTC.

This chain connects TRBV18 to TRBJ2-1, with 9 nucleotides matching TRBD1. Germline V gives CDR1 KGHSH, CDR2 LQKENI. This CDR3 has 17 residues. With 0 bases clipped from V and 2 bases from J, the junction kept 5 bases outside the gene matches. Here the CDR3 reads CASSPPLGTGTYNEQFF. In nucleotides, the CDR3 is TGTGCCAGCTCACCACCTTTGGGGACAGGGACCTACAATGAGCAGTTCTTC.

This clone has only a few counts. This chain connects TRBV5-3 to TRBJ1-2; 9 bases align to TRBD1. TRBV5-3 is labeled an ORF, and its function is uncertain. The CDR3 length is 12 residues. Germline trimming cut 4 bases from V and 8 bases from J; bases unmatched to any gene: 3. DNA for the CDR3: TGTGCCAGAAGCGGGGACAGGGAAGGCTACACCTTC. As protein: CARSGDREGYTF.

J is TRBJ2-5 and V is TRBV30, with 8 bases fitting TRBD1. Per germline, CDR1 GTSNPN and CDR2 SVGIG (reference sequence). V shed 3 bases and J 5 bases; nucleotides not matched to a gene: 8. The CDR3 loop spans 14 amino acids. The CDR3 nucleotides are TGTGCCTGGAGGGACAGGGCCCGTGGGGAGACCCAGTACTTC. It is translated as CAWRDRARGETQYF.

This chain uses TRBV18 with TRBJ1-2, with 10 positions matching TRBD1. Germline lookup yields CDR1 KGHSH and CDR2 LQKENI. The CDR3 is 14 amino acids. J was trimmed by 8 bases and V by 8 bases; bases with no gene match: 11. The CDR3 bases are TGTGCCAGCGTACCGGGACAGGGGAGGAAGGGCTACACCTTC. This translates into CASVPGQGRKGYTF.

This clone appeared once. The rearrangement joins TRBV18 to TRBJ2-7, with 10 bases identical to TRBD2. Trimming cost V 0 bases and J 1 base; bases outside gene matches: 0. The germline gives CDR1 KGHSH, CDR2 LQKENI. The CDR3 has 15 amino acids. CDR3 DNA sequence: TGTGCCAGCTCACCACCTAGCGGGGGGTCCTACGAGCAGTACTTC. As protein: CASSPPSGGSYEQYF.

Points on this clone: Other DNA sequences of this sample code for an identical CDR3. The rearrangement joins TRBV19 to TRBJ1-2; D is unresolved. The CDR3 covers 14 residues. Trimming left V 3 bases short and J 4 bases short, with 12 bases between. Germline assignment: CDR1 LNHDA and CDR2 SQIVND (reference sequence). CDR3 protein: CASSMAADLYGYTF. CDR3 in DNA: TGTGCCAGTAGTATGGCGGCAGACCTCTATGGCTACACCTTC. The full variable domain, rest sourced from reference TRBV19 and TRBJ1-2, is DGGITQSPKYLFRKEGQNVTLSCEQNLNHDAMYWYRQDPGQGLRLIYYSQIVNDFQKGDIAEGYSVSREKKESFPLTVTSAQKNPTAFYLCASSMAADLYGYTFGSGTRLTVV.

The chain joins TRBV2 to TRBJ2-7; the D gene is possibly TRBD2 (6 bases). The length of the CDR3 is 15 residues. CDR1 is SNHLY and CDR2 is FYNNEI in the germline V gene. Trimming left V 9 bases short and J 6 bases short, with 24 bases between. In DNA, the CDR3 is TGTGCCAGAGGGACTCCCACGTCGGGTTCCGGCGAGCAGTACTTC. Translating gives CARGTPTSGSGEQYF. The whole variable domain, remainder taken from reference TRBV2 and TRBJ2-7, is EPEVTQTPSHQVTQMGQEVILRCVPISNHLYFYWYRQILGQKVEFLVSFYNNEISEKSEIFDDQFSVERPDGSNFTLKIRSTKLEDSAMYFCARGTPTSGSGEQYFGPGTRLTVT.

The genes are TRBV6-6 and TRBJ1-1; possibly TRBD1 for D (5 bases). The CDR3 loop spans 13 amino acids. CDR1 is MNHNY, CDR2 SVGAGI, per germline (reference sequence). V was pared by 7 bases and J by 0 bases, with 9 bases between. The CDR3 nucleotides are TGTGCCAGCATGGGGCATATGAACACTGAAGCTTTCTTT. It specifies CASMGHMNTEAFF.

The CDR3, as DNA: TGTGCCAGCAGCCCCAGCGGGGGACTAGCGGACCCTAAGCAGTTCTTC. Amino acid sequence: CASSPSGGLADPKQFF. The V gene is TRBV7-3, the J gene TRBJ2-1; 11 nucleotides agree with TRBD2. This CDR3 contains 16 residues. Trimming removed 5 bases from V and 11 bases from J; junction bases left unmatched: 14. Germline CDR1 SGHTA, CDR2 FQGTGA.

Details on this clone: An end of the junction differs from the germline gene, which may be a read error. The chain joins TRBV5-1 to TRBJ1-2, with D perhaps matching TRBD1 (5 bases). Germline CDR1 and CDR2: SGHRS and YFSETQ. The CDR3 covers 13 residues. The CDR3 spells CASSPGQSYGYTF. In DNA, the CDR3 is TGTGCCAGCAGCCCAGGGCAGAGCTATGGCTACACCTTC.

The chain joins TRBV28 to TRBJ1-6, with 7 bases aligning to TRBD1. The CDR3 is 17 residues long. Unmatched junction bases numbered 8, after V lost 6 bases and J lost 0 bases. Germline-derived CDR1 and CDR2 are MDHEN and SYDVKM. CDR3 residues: CASRPSQGSSYNSPLHF. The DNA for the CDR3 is TGTGCCAGCAGGCCCTCACAGGGGAGCTCCTATAATTCACCCCTCCACTTT.

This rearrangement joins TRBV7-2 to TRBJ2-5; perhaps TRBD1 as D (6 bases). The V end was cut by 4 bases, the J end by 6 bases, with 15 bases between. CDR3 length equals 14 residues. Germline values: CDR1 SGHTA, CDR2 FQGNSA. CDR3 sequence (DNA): TGTGCCAGCAGCTCCGACAGGAGCTCGAAGACCCAGTACTTC. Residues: CASSSDRSSKTQYF.

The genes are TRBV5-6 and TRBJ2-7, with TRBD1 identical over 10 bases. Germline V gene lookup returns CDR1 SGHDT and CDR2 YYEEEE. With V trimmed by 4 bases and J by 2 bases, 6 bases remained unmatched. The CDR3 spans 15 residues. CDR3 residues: CASSGTGTGAYEQYF. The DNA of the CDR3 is TGTGCCAGCAGCGGAACCGGGACAGGGGCCTACGAGCAGTACTTC.

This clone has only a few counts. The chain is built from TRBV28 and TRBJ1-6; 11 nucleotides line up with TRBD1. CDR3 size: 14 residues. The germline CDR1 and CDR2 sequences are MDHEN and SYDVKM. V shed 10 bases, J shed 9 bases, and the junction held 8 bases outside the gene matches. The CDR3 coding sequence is TGTGCCACCATCGCGGACAGGGGGCCTTCACCCCTCCACTTT. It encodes CATIADRGPSPLHF.

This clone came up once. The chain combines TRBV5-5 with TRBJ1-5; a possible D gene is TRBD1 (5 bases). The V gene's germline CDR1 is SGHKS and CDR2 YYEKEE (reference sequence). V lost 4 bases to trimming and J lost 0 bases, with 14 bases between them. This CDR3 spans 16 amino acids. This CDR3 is CASSKGEGYSNQPQHF. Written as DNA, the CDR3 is TGTGCCAGCAGCAAAGGGGAGGGATATAGCAATCAGCCCCAGCATTTT.